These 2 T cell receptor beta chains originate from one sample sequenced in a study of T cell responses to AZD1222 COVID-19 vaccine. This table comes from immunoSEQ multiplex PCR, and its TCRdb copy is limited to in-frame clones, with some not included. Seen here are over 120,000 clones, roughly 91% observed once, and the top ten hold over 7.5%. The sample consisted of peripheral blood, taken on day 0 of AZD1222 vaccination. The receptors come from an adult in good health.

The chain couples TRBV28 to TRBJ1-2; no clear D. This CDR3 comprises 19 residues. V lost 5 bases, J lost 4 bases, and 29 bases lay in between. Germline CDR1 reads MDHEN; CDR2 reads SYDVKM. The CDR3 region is CASSPFGPRRVGLPYGYTF. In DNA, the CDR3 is TGTGCCAGCAGTCCTTTTGGGCCGCGTCGCGTGGGCCTCCCCTATGGCTACACCTTC.

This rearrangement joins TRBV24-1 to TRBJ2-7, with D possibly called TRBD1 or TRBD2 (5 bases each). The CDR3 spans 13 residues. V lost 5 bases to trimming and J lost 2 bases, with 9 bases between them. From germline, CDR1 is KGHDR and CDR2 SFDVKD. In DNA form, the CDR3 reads TGTGCCACCAGTGGGGACCTCCCCTACGAGCAGTACTTC. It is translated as CATSGDLPYEQYF.